The 30 T cell receptor beta chains below were found in one sample sequenced in a study of blood T cell repertoires in COVID-19. The repertoire was sequenced with immunoSEQ multiplex PCR; TCRdb's copy has only in-frame clones and lacks some. The sample includes 440,000 or so clones, approximately 89% seen only once; the top ten take under 2%. Specimen: peripheral blood. All receptors come from a woman aged 35 to 49 with COVID-19, enrolled during active disease.

To note about this clone: This specimen includes other DNA sequences encoding the same CDR3. The chain combines TRBV5-1 with TRBJ1-6, with unresolved D. The CDR3 sequence is 14 residues long. Germline V gene lookup returns CDR1 SGHRS and CDR2 YFSETQ. Deletions cut 0 bases from V and 7 bases from J, with 8 bases between. CDR3 sequence: CASSLGGGNSPLHF. CDR3 DNA: TGCGCCAGCAGCTTGGGGGGAGGGAATTCACCCCTCCACTTT. The whole variable domain, remainder taken from reference TRBV5-1 and TRBJ1-6, is KAGVTQTPRYLIKTRGQQVTLSCSPISGHRSVSWYQQTPGQGLQFLFEYFSETQRNKGNFPGRFSGRQFSNSRSEMNVSTLELGDSALYLCASSLGGGNSPLHFGNGTRLTVT.

The chain combines TRBV5-1 with TRBJ1-1; TRBD1 matches at 10 bases. With 3 bases clipped from V and 1 base from J, the junction kept 3 bases outside the gene matches. This CDR3 is built from 15 residues. Germline loops: CDR1 SGHRS, CDR2 YFSETQ. The CDR3 protein is CASSSTGGENTEAFF. The CDR3 DNA reads TGCGCCAGCAGCTCGACAGGGGGCGAGAACACTGAAGCTTTCTTT.

This rearrangement joins TRBV19 to TRBJ1-2, with D possibly TRBD1 on 5 matching bases. CDR1 LNHDA and CDR2 SQIVND come from the germline V gene (reference sequence). The V end lost 3 bases, the J end lost 4 bases, and 24 bases lay between the germline ends. There are 18 residues in the CDR3. The DNA for the CDR3 is TGTGCCAGTAGTATTTGGAGGGACTCGGTACCTCTAATCTATGGCTACACCTTC. It yields the protein CASSIWRDSVPLIYGYTF.

The chain links TRBV3-1 (or the pseudogene TRBV3-2) to TRBJ1-1; D is uncertain. Germline V gives CDR1 LGHDT, CDR2 YNNKEL (reference sequence). The CDR3 loop spans 14 amino acids. Trimming pared 4 bases from V and 8 bases from J, leaving 17 bases between. CDR3 nucleotide sequence: TGTGCCAGCAGCCTTGTTCCCCGGGGAAGAGAAGCTTTCTTT. This gives the protein CASSLVPRGREAFF.

Turning to this clone: Other DNA variants within this sample encode the same CDR3. V is TRBV29-1 and J is TRBJ2-1; possibly TRBD2 for D (5 bases). The length of the CDR3 is 12 residues. Germline CDR1 is SQVTM and CDR2 is ANQGSEA. Trimming took off 6 bases at V and 0 bases at J, with 6 bases between the two ends. CDR3 DNA sequence: TGCAGCGTCCGGGACTCCTACAATGAGCAGTTCTTC. This gives the protein CSVRDSYNEQFF.

V gene TRBV19 combines with J gene TRBJ1-1; 7 nucleotides agree with TRBD1. The V gene's germline CDR1 is LNHDA and CDR2 SQIVND (reference sequence). CDR3 length: 17 residues. J gave up 3 bases and V 7 bases, and 17 bases lay outside the gene matches. CDR3 in DNA: TGTGCCAGTACCCCGATAGGTAGGGGGCGAGCTGACACTGAAGCTTTCTTT. Amino acids: CASTPIGRGRADTEAFF.

V and J are TRBV6-6 and TRBJ2-7, with a tentative D call TRBD2 (5 bases). This CDR3 spans 13 amino acids. Per germline, CDR1 MNHNY and CDR2 SVGAGI (reference sequence). Deletions cut 5 bases from V and 0 bases from J, with 8 bases between. This CDR3 reads CASSLAGSYEQYF. The CDR3 DNA sequence: TGTGCCAGCAGTCTGGCGGGCTCCTACGAGCAGTACTTC.

The V gene is TRBV30, the J gene TRBJ1-6, with D possibly being TRBD1 (6 bases). Germline V gene data show CDR1 as GTSNPN and CDR2 as SVGIG (reference sequence). CDR3 length equals 16 residues. V was trimmed by 0 bases and J by 7 bases, leaving 16 bases between them. The CDR3 nucleotides are TGTGCCTGGAGTGTCCCTTCAGGGGTTACAAATTCACCCCTCCACTTT. Its protein is CAWSVPSGVTNSPLHF.

This chain connects TRBV5-1 to TRBJ1-6; 7 nucleotides line up with TRBD1. CDR1 and CDR2 (germline): SGHRS, YFSETQ. CDR3 length: 14 residues. The V and J ends lost 4 bases and 10 bases, in that order; junction bases with no gene match: 8. The CDR3 nucleotides are TGCGCCAGCAGCCTGGGACAGATGGAATCACCCCTCCACTTT. Translating gives CASSLGQMESPLHF.

The rearrangement uses TRBV18 and TRBJ2-1, with D perhaps matching TRBD2 (6 bases). Germline V gene data show CDR1 as KGHSH and CDR2 as LQKENI. V shed 0 bases and J shed 7 bases, with 22 bases lying between them. The CDR3 runs 18 residues. CDR3 nucleotides: TGTGCCAGCTCACCACCATGGGTGGCAAGGGAGGCCTGGAATGAGCAGTTCTTC. Translation: CASSPPWVAREAWNEQFF.

The rearrangement links TRBV4-1 to TRBJ1-5; 7 nucleotides line up with TRBD1. The CDR3 is made up of 19 amino acids. Germline V gives CDR1 MGHRA, CDR2 YSYEKL. V lost 1 base and J lost 4; bases outside the gene matches: 16. The chain's CDR3 is CASSQGKKRAGGRNQPQHF. The CDR3 DNA sequence: TGCGCCAGCAGCCAAGGAAAGAAAAGGGCAGGGGGAAGGAATCAGCCCCAGCATTTT.

The chain is built from TRBV6-1 and TRBJ1-2; 12 bases agree with TRBD1. This CDR3 region has 15 residues. CDR1 and CDR2 from the germline V gene are MNHNS and SASEGT. Trimming took 2 bases from V and 8 from J; bases not matched to a gene: 6. The CDR3 bases are TGTGCCAGCAGTGAACTCGGGACAGGGGGCAACGGCTACACCTTC. Translating gives CASSELGTGGNGYTF.

The chain uses TRBV4-3 and TRBJ2-2; 8 bases fit TRBD1. The J segment lost 9 bases and the V segment lost 0 bases, leaving 6 bases of the junction unmatched. CDR1 LGHNA and CDR2 YSLEER come from the germline V gene. CDR3 length equals 15 residues. The DNA of the CDR3 is TGCGCCAGCAGCCAAGAGGGCAGGGGGCATAGGGAGCTGTTTTTT. It is translated as CASSQEGRGHRELFF.

The chain couples TRBV4-1 to TRBJ2-7; tentative D call: TRBD2 (6 bases). This CDR3 has 16 amino acids. The germline V gene has CDR1 MGHRA and CDR2 YSYEKL. V lost 4 bases and J lost 2, with 18 bases in between. For the CDR3, the DNA is TGCGCCAGCAGCCCATTCACGGGCGGGGCGACCTACGAGCAGTACTTC. This gives the protein CASSPFTGGATYEQYF.

The chain links TRBV5-6 to TRBJ2-7; 10 positions agree with TRBD2. The V gene's germline CDR1 is SGHDT and CDR2 YYEEEE. This CDR3 contains 16 residues. V shed 3 bases and J 0 bases; nucleotides not matched to a gene: 6. CDR3 amino acids: CASSSGPSGSSYEQYF. The CDR3 region has the DNA TGTGCCAGCAGCTCTGGACCTAGCGGGAGCTCCTACGAGCAGTACTTC.

This clone has a single count. The chain employs TRBV5-1 and TRBJ1-1; TRBD1 might be the D (5 bases). This CDR3 spans 13 amino acids. Deletions cut 2 bases from V and 5 bases from J, with 10 bases between. The germline gives CDR1 SGHRS, CDR2 YFSETQ. CDR3 DNA: TGCGCCAGCAGCTTCGAGGCAGGGACTGAAGCTTTCTTT. Encoded protein: CASSFEAGTEAFF. The full variable domain, rest sourced from reference TRBV5-1 and TRBJ1-1, is KAGVTQTPRYLIKTRGQQVTLSCSPISGHRSVSWYQQTPGQGLQFLFEYFSETQRNKGNFPGRFSGRQFSNSRSEMNVSTLELGDSALYLCASSFEAGTEAFFGQGTRLTVV.

This chain joins TRBV9 and TRBJ2-7; D might be TRBD1 (6 bases). CDR3 length: 14 residues. CDR1 is SGDLS, CDR2 YYNGEE, per germline. Trimming removed 4 bases from V and 2 bases from J, with 13 bases in between. CDR3 region: CASSPTGIPYEQYF. DNA for the CDR3: TGTGCCAGCAGCCCGACAGGAATCCCCTACGAGCAGTACTTC.

The chain couples TRBV12-3 or TRBV12-4 to TRBJ1-5; no clear D gene. With 6 bases removed from V and 9 bases from J, the gap between germline ends came to 15 bases. This CDR3 spans 13 amino acids. CDR3 sequence reads: CASSLRLESPQHF. CDR3 coding DNA: TGTGCCAGCAGCCTTCGACTTGAATCGCCCCAGCATTTT.

The chain employs TRBV11-2 and TRBJ2-3; 8 bases align to TRBD2. Per germline, CDR1 SGHAT and CDR2 FQNNGV. This CDR3 has 14 amino acids. Trimming removed 10 bases from V and 2 bases from J; junction bases left unmatched: 8. The CDR3 DNA sequence: TGTGCCATATTCCGAGCGGGGGTCACAGATACGCAGTATTTT. Residues: CAIFRAGVTDTQYF. The whole variable domain, filled in from reference TRBV11-2 and TRBJ2-3, reads EAGVAQSPRYKIIEKRQSVAFWCNPISGHATLYWYQQILGQGPKLLIQFQNNGVVDDSQLPKDRFSAERLKGVDSTLKIQPAKLEDSAVYLCAIFRAGVTDTQYFGPGTRLTVL.

The chain recombines TRBV5-6 with TRBJ1-5, with D perhaps matching TRBD1 (5 bases). This CDR3 has 13 residues. Germline V gives CDR1 SGHDT, CDR2 YYEEEE. Trimming shortened V by 2 bases and J by 6 bases, and 9 bases separated the two germline ends. CDR3 loop: CASSLGEGQPQHF. The CDR3, as DNA: TGTGCCAGCAGCTTAGGGGAGGGTCAGCCCCAGCATTTT.

V and J are TRBV5-1 and TRBJ2-1, with 9 bases matching TRBD1. The CDR3 is 17 amino acids. CDR1 and CDR2 from the germline V gene are SGHRS and YFSETQ. Trimming removed 4 bases from V and 3 bases from J; junction bases left unmatched: 11. The CDR3 nucleotides are TGCGCCAGCAGCCTGCACGGGGCGGGACAGGGCTACAATGAGCAGTTCTTC. Protein sequence: CASSLHGAGQGYNEQFF.

This chain joins TRBV7-2 and TRBJ2-7; the match to TRBD2 covers 7 bases. The CDR3 contains 12 residues. The trim removed 7 bases at V and 6 bases at J, leaving 6 bases unmatched. The germline gives CDR1 SGHTA, CDR2 FQGNSA. DNA of the CDR3: TGTGCCAGCACCCAGAGCGGGATCGAGCAGTACTTC. Translation gives CASTQSGIEQYF.

The CDR3 DNA reads TGTGCCAGCAGCCCGACAGGGCCGAGCTACGAGCAGTACTTC. Amino acids: CASSPTGPSYEQYF. V and J are TRBV2 and TRBJ2-7; 7 nucleotides line up with TRBD1. Trimming at V came to 6 bases and at J to 3 bases, leaving 8 bases not matched to a gene. From germline, CDR1 is SNHLY and CDR2 FYNNEI. The CDR3 spans 14 residues.

The chain joins TRBV20-1 to TRBJ2-3; D is unresolved. The germline CDR1 and CDR2 sequences are DFQATT and SNEGSKA (reference sequence). This CDR3 contains 15 residues. V was pared by 3 bases and J by 0 bases, with 13 bases between. The DNA for the CDR3 is TGCAGTGCTAGTAGCCTCCAGACTAGCACAGATACGCAGTATTTT. The encoded protein is CSASSLQTSTDTQYF.

The chain is built from TRBV29-1 and TRBJ1-1; 7 nucleotides line up with TRBD1. The V gene's germline CDR1 is SQVTM and CDR2 ANQGSEA. This CDR3 has 16 amino acids. V lost 7 bases to trimming and J lost 0 bases; unmatched junction nucleotides: 14. CDR3 DNA sequence: TGCAGCGGGAGACAGGGATACCGACTTATGAACACTGAAGCTTTCTTT. It yields the protein CSGRQGYRLMNTEAFF.

V usage is TRBV19 and J usage is TRBJ2-1; no clear D gene. This CDR3 has 14 residues. Between the trimmed V and J ends, which lost 4 bases and 8 bases, there was a span of 15 bases. The germline V gene encodes CDR1 LNHDA and CDR2 SQIVND (reference sequence). The CDR3 region is CASSTPSPGHEQFF. In DNA, the CDR3 is TGTGCCAGTAGTACCCCAAGCCCAGGCCATGAGCAGTTCTTC. The full variable domain, completed using reference TRBV19 and TRBJ2-1, is DGGITQSPKYLFRKEGQNVTLSCEQNLNHDAMYWYRQDPGQGLRLIYYSQIVNDFQKGDIAEGYSVSREKKESFPLTVTSAQKNPTAFYLCASSTPSPGHEQFFGPGTRLTVL.

This clone has a single count. This chain uses TRBV3-1 (or the pseudogene TRBV3-2) with TRBJ2-1; D ambiguous. The CDR3 consists of 11 residues. V gave up 4 bases and J gave up 8 bases, with 6 bases separating them. The V gene's germline CDR1 is LGHDT and CDR2 YNNKEL (reference sequence). CDR3 bases: TGTGCCAGCAGCCCCTCCTATGAGCAGTTCTTC. Translation: CASSPSYEQFF.

The rearrangement links TRBV5-6 to TRBJ1-5; TRBD1 agrees at 7 bases. V shed 2 bases and J 5 bases; nucleotides not matched to a gene: 10. From germline, CDR1 is SGHDT and CDR2 YYEEEE. CDR3 size: 16 residues. The CDR3 region has the DNA TGTGCCAGCAGCTTACTAGGAGGGGGCAAGGATCAGCCCCAGCATTTT. It specifies CASSLLGGGKDQPQHF.

This chain connects TRBV7-2 to TRBJ1-6; 7 bases align to TRBD1. After removal of 5 bases from V and 6 bases from J, the junction contained 7 bases not matched to a gene. Looked up from germline, CDR1 is SGHTA and CDR2 is FQGNSA. The CDR3 runs 15 residues. Here the CDR3 reads CASSPRTGSNSPLHF. The CDR3 DNA is TGTGCCAGCAGCCCCCGGACAGGTTCTAATTCACCCCTCCACTTT.

V usage is TRBV10-3 and J usage is TRBJ2-1; D possibly corresponds to TRBD1 (5 bases). The germline V gene has CDR1 ENHRY and CDR2 SYGVKD. The CDR3 extends over 17 amino acids. Trimming pared 4 bases from V and 8 bases from J, leaving 24 bases between. The CDR3 reads CAISAPPGIKGYDEQFF. CDR3 DNA sequence: TGTGCCATCAGTGCCCCACCAGGGATAAAGGGTTATGATGAGCAGTTCTTC.